These 20 T cell receptor beta chains came from one sample sequenced in a study of blood T cell repertoires in COVID-19. Some clones are missing from TCRdb's copy, which holds only in-frame ones; the method was immunoSEQ multiplex PCR. This table has over 100,000 clones, 60% to 85% appearing once. What was sequenced was peripheral blood. All receptors derive from a human donor in a cohort sampled during active or convalescent COVID-19.

The CDR3 DNA reads TGTGCCAGCAGTGGTTCGGGAGACAGGGTGCAGTTCTTC. Protein product: CASSGSGDRVQFF. The chain employs TRBV12-3 or TRBV12-4 and TRBJ2-1; possibly TRBD1 for D (7 bases). Trimming cost V 5 bases and J 12 bases, with 17 bases left between them. This CDR3 region has 13 residues.

V gene TRBV3-1 (or the pseudogene TRBV3-2) combines with J gene TRBJ2-3, with TRBD2 as a possible D gene (5 bases). The CDR3 sequence is 14 residues long. Germline V CDR1 and CDR2: LGHDT, YNNKEL (reference sequence). V was pared by 1 base and J by 9 bases, with 14 bases between. In DNA form, the CDR3 reads TGTGCCAGCAGCCAAGCCGGGCGGGTCAAAACGCAGTATTTT. Translated, it gives CASSQAGRVKTQYF.

This sequence joins TRBV11-2 and TRBJ2-1; the match to TRBD1 covers 7 bases. Germline CDR1 reads SGHAT; CDR2 reads FQNNGV. Trimming took 2 bases from V and 0 from J; bases not matched to a gene: 13. The CDR3 extends over 19 amino acids. The CDR3 loop reads CASSLFGTERRFSYNEQFF. CDR3 sequence (DNA): TGTGCCAGCAGCTTATTCGGGACAGAAAGAAGATTCTCCTACAATGAGCAGTTCTTC.

V usage is TRBV14 and J usage is TRBJ1-3, with D possibly TRBD1 on 6 matching bases. The CDR3 sequence is 15 residues long. Trimming left V 2 bases short and J 2 bases short, with 10 bases between. The V gene's germline CDR1 is SGHDN and CDR2 FVKESK. CDR3 bases: TGTGCCAGCAGCCAAATACAGGGCCCTGGAAACACCATATATTTT. It translates to CASSQIQGPGNTIYF.

This chain uses TRBV5-1 with TRBJ2-7; tentative D call: TRBD2 (6 bases). CDR1 is SGHRS, CDR2 YFSETQ, per germline. V was cut by 4 bases and J by 7 bases, with 15 bases left in between. The CDR3 loop spans 13 amino acids. CDR3 bases: TGCGCCAGCAGCCCCTCGGGAGTAGGGGAGCAGTACTTC. Its protein is CASSPSGVGEQYF.

The chain joins TRBV11-2 to TRBJ2-2; 13 bases fit TRBD2. CDR3 length equals 17 residues. Germline lookup yields CDR1 SGHAT and CDR2 FQNNGV. The trim removed 5 bases at V and 2 bases at J, leaving 5 bases unmatched. The CDR3, as DNA: TGTGCCAGCAGCAAAGGGACTAGCGGGACTAACACCGGGGAGCTGTTTTTT. Translated: CASSKGTSGTNTGELFF.

V is TRBV28 and J is TRBJ2-3, with D possibly TRBD2 on 6 matching bases. CDR1 and CDR2 from the germline V gene are MDHEN and SYDVKM. The CDR3 has 15 residues. With 2 bases removed from V and 2 bases from J, the gap between germline ends came to 11 bases. The CDR3 bases are TGTGCCAGCAGTTTAGAGGCGGGGAACACAGATACGCAGTATTTT. It translates to CASSLEAGNTDTQYF.

The rearrangement links TRBV6-5 to TRBJ1-1, with a weak D call TRBD1 (6 bases). The CDR3 spans 15 residues. Trimming left V 4 bases short and J 1 base short, with 13 bases between. CDR1 and CDR2 (germline): MNHEY, SVGAGI. CDR3 residues: CASSSSGQQNTEAFF. CDR3 nucleotide sequence: TGTGCCAGCAGTTCCTCAGGACAGCAGAACACTGAAGCTTTCTTT.

The genes are TRBV7-2 and TRBJ2-7; TRBD1 matches 11 bases. CDR1 is SGHTA, CDR2 FQGNSA, per germline. V shed 5 bases and J 2 bases; nucleotides not matched to a gene: 11. This CDR3 spans 17 amino acids. CDR3 coding DNA: TGTGCCAGCAGCCCCCGGCGGGCGGGACAGGGGGCCTACGAGCAGTACTTC. Translated: CASSPRRAGQGAYEQYF.

The chain couples TRBV5-1 to TRBJ2-6; TRBD1 aligns across 8 bases. Germline loops: CDR1 SGHRS, CDR2 YFSETQ. The V segment lost 0 bases and the J segment 4 bases; nucleotides outside the gene matches: 12. CDR3 length equals 19 residues. CDR3 DNA sequence: TGCGCCAGCAGCTTGGAGCCAGGACAGGGAGTATCAGGGGCCAACGTCCTGACTTTC. It codes for CASSLEPGQGVSGANVLTF.

The CDR3 nucleotides read TGCGCCAGCAGCCGGGGACTAGCGGCTAGCACAGATACGCAGTATTTT. Protein product: CASSRGLAASTDTQYF. This chain uses TRBV4-1 with TRBJ2-3; TRBD2 agrees at 11 bases. This CDR3 comprises 16 residues. Per the germline V gene, CDR1 is MGHRA and CDR2 is YSYEKL. Trimming cost V 4 bases and J 0 bases; bases outside gene matches: 3.

This clone has at least ten counts. V and J are TRBV6-6 and TRBJ2-7, with 10 bases matching TRBD1. The CDR3 consists of 14 residues. V shed 6 bases and J 7 bases; nucleotides not matched to a gene: 9. Per germline, CDR1 MNHNY and CDR2 SVGAGI (reference sequence). This CDR3 is CASRPGQGSEEQYF. The CDR3 coding sequence is TGTGCCAGCAGGCCGGGACAGGGGTCCGAAGAGCAGTACTTC.

The chain joins TRBV7-9 to TRBJ2-7; 12 bases are shared with TRBD2. Germline V gives CDR1 SEHNR, CDR2 FQNEAQ (reference sequence). With V trimmed by 2 bases and J by 6 bases, 11 bases remained unmatched. CDR3 length equals 17 residues. The CDR3, as DNA: TGTGCCAGCAGCTTACTTGGACTAGCGGGGCGTTCGGGCGAGCAGTACTTC. As protein: CASSLLGLAGRSGEQYF.

This chain joins TRBV5-1 and TRBJ1-4, with TRBD1 matching 10 bases. This CDR3 comprises 15 residues. Looked up from germline, CDR1 is SGHRS and CDR2 is YFSETQ. The V gene end was trimmed by 4 bases and the J gene end by 8 bases; junction bases not matched to a gene: 8. The CDR3 DNA reads TGCGCCAGCAGCGTTGGGACAGGGGCAATGGAAAAACTGTTTTTT. Its translation: CASSVGTGAMEKLFF.

The chain links TRBV28 to TRBJ2-3; D not resolved. The CDR3 extends over 14 amino acids. Per germline, CDR1 MDHEN and CDR2 SYDVKM. Trimming left V 5 bases short and J 0 bases short, with 9 bases between. CDR3 in amino acids: CASSISSSTDTQYF. The DNA for the CDR3 is TGTGCCAGCAGTATTTCTTCTAGCACAGATACGCAGTATTTT.

V is TRBV2 and J is TRBJ2-1; a weak D match, TRBD1 (5 bases). Trimming took off 6 bases at V and 6 bases at J, with 15 bases between the two ends. Looked up from germline, CDR1 is SNHLY and CDR2 is FYNNEI. The length of the CDR3 is 14 residues. The CDR3 protein is CASSPTRTINEQFF. CDR3 in DNA: TGTGCCAGCAGCCCTACCCGGACAATCAATGAGCAGTTCTTC. The full variable domain, in which reference TRBV2 and TRBJ2-1 provide the parts outside the CDR3, is EPEVTQTPSHQVTQMGQEVILRCVPISNHLYFYWYRQILGQKVEFLVSFYNNEISEKSEIFDDQFSVERPDGSNFTLKIRSTKLEDSAMYFCASSPTRTINEQFFGPGTRLTVL.

V and J are TRBV11-3 and TRBJ2-1, with D perhaps TRBD2 (6 bases). In germline, CDR1 is SGHNT, CDR2 YENEEA. The CDR3 spans 13 residues. V lost 5 bases, J lost 4 bases, and 9 bases lay in between. Here the CDR3 reads CASSETSYNEQFF. The DNA for the CDR3 is TGTGCCAGCAGCGAGACTAGTTACAATGAGCAGTTCTTC.

This clone was seen only a few times. This sequence joins TRBV2 and TRBJ2-5; D gene ambiguous. Germline V gene sequence: CDR1 SNHLY, CDR2 FYNNEI. The CDR3 runs to 14 residues. The V end was cut by 3 bases, the J end by 0 bases, with 8 bases between. CDR3 protein: CASSDHLNQETQYF. Written as DNA, the CDR3 is TGTGCCAGCAGTGACCACTTAAACCAAGAGACCCAGTACTTC.

The J gene is TRBJ1-4, the V gene TRBV7-2; the D is unclear. The V gene's germline CDR1 is SGHTA and CDR2 FQGNSA. The V end lost 8 bases, the J end lost 2 bases, and 15 bases lay between the germline ends. The CDR3 contains 15 residues. CDR3 in DNA: TGTGCCAGCCGGAAGAGGGCAGCCACTAATGAAAAACTGTTTTTT. It codes for CASRKRAATNEKLFF.

The V gene is TRBV12-3 or TRBV12-4, the J gene TRBJ2-3; the D gene is possibly TRBD2 (6 bases). The CDR3 covers 13 residues. The V and J ends lost 3 bases and 6 bases respectively, with 10 bases between them. CDR3 coding DNA: TGTGCCAGCAGTTTGACTAGGTCGGATACGCAGTATTTT. The encoded protein is CASSLTRSDTQYF.